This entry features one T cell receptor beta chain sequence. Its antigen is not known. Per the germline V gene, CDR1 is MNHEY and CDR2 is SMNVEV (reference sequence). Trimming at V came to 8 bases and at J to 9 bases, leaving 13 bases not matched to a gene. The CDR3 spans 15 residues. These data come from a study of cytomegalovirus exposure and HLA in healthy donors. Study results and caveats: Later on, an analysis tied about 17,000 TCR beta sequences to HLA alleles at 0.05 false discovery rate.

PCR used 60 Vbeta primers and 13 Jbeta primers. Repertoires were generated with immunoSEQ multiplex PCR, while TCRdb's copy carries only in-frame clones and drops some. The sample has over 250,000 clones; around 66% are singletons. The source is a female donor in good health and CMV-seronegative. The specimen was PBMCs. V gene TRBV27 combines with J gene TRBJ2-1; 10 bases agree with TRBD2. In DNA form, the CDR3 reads TGTGCCAGCTTAATTTTAGCGGGAGGTATCATTGAGCAGTTCTTC. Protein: CASLILAGGIIEQFF.